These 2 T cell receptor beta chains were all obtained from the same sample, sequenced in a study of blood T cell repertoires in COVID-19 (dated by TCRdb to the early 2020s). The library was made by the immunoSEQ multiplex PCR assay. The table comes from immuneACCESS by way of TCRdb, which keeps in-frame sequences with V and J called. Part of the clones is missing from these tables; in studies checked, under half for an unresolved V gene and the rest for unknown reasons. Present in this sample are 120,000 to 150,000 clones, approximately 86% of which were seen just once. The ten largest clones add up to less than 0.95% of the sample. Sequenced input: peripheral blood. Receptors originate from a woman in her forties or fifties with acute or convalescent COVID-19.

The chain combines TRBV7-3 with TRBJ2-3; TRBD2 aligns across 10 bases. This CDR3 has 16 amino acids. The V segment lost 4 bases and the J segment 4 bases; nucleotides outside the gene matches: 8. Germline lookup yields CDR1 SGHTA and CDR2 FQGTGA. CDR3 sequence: CASSSLAGGLADTQYF. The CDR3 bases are TGTGCCAGCAGCTCCTTAGCGGGAGGATTGGCAGATACGCAGTATTTT.

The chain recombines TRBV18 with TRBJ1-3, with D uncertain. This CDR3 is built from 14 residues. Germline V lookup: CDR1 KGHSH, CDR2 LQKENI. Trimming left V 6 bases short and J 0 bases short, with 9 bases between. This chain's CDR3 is CASSPDISGNTIYF. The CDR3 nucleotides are TGTGCCAGCTCCCCTGACATCTCTGGAAACACCATATATTTT.